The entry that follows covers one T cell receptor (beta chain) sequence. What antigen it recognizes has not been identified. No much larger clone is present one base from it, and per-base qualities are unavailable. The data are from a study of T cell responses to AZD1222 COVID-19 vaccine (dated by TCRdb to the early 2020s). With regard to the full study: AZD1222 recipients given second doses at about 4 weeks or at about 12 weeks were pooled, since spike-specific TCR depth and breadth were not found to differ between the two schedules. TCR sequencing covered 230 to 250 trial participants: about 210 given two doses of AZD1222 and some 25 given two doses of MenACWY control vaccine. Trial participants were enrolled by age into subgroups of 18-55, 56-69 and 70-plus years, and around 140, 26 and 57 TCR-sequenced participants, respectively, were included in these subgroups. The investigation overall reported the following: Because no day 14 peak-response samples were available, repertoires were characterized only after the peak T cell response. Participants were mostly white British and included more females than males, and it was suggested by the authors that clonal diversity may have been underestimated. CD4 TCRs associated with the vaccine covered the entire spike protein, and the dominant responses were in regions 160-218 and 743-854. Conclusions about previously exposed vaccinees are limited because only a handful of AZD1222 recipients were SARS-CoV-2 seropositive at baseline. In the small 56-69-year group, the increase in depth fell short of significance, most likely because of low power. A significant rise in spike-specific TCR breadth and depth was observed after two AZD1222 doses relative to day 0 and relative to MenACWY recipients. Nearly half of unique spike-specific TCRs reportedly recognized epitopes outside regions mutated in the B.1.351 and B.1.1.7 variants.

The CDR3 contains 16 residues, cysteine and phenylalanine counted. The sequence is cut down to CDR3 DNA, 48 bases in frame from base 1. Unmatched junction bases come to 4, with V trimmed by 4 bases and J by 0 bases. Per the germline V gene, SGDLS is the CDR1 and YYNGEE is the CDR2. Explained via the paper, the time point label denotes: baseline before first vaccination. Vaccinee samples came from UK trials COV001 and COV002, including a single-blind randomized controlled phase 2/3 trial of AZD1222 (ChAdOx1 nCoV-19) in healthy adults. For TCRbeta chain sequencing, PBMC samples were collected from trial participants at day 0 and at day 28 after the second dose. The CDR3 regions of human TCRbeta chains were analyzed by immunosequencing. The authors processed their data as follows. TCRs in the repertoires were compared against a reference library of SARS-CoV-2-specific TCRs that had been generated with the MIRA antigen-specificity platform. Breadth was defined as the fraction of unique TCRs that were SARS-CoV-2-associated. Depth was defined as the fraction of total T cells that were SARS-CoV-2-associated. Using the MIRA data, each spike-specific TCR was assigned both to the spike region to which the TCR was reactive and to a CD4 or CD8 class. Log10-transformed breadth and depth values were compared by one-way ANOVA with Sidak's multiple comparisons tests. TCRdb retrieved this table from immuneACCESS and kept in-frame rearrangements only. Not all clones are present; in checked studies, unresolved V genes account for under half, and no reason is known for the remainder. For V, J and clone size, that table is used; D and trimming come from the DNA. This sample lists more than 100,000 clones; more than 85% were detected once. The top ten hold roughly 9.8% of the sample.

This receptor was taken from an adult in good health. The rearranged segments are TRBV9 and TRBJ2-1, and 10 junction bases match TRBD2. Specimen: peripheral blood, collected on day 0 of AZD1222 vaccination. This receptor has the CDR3 CASSRTSGSSYNEQFF. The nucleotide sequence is TGTGCCAGCAGCCGGACTAGCGGCAGCTCCTACAATGAGCAGTTCTTC.